The sequence of this T cell receptor beta chain was determined in a study of shared clonotypes between healthy human individuals. Study-wide background: Three plates were used per donor for CD4 naive, three for CD4 memory, two for CD8 naive and one for CD8 memory.

The CDR3 runs 18 residues. V shed 0 bases and J 7 bases; nucleotides not matched to a gene: 12. CDR1 LGHNA and CDR2 YNFKEQ come from the germline V gene. With respect to this clone: The antigen remains undetermined.

Findings and caveats of the study: Rarefaction showed that sequencing of sorted subsets was incomplete (despite large depth).

Repertoires were generated with immunoSEQ multiplex PCR, while TCRdb's copy carries only in-frame clones and drops some. The sample contains some 500,000 clones, about 96% of which appear only once. Donors had no recently reported acute infections or vaccinations and were HIV-negative. CD4+ cell separation produced CD45RA+ naive and CD45RA-negative memory subsets. The sequencing sample was made of naive CD4+ T cells sorted from blood. Subset given: CD45RA+ positively selected. This rearrangement joins TRBV4-2 to TRBJ2-1; 10 bases match TRBD2. This receptor was taken from a woman younger than 45 in good health. The DNA for the CDR3 is TGTGCCAGCAGCCAAGAAGCGCTCCGTAGCGGGAGGAGTAATGAGCAGTTCTTC. This sequence encodes CASSQEALRSGRSNEQFF.